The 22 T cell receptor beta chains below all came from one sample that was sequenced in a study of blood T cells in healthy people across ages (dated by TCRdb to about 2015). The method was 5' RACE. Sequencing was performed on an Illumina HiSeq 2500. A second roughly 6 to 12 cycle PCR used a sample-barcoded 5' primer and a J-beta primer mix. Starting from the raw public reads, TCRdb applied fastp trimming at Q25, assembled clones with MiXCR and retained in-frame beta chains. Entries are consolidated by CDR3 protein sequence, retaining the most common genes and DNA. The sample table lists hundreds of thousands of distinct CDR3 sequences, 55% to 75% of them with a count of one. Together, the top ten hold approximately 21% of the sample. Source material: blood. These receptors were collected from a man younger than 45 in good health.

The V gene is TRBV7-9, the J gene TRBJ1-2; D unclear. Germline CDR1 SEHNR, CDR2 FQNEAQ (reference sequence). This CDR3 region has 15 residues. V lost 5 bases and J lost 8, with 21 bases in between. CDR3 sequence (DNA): TGTGCCAGCAGCAGACAAAGCACCGGGCCGTTGGGCTACACCTTC. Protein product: CASSRQSTGPLGYTF.

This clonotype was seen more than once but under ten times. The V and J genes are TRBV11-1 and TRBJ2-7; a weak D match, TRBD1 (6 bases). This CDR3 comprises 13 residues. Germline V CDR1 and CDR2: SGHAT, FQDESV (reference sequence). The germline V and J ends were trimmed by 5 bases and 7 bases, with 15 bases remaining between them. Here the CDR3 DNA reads TGTGCCAGCAGCACCTCGGTGGGGGCAGAGCAGTACTTC. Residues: CASSTSVGAEQYF.

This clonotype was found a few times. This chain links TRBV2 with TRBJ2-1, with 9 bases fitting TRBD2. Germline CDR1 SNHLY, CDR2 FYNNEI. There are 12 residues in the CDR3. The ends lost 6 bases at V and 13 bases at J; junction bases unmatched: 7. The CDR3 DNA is TGTGCCAGCAGCCCCACTAGCGGGTTCCAGTTCTTC. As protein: CASSPTSGFQFF.

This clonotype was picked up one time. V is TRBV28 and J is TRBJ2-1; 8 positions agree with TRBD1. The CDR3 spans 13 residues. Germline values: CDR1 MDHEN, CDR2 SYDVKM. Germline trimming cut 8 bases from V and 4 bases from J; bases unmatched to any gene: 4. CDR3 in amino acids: CASAGTGYNEQFF. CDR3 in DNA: TGTGCCAGCGCCGGGACAGGATACAATGAGCAGTTCTTC.

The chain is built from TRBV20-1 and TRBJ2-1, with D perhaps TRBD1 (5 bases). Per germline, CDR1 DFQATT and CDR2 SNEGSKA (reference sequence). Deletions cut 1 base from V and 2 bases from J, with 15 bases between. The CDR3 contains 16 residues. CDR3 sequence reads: CSARVKWGGTYNEQFF. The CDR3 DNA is TGCAGTGCTAGAGTTAAGTGGGGCGGAACCTACAATGAGCAGTTCTTC.

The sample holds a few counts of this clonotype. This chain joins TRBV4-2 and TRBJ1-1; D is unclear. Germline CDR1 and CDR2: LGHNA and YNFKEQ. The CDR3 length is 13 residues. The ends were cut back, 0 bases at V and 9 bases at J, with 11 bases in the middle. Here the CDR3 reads CASSQEGGIKAFF. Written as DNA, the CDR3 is TGTGCCAGCAGCCAAGAAGGTGGGATTAAAGCTTTCTTT.

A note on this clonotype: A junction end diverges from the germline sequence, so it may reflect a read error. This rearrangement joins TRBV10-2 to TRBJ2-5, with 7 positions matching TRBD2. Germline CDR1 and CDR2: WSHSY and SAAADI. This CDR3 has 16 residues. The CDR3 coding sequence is TGTGCCAGCAGTCCTTCGGGCGGGGGTTCAAAAGAGACCCAGTACTTC. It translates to CASSPSGGGSKETQYF.

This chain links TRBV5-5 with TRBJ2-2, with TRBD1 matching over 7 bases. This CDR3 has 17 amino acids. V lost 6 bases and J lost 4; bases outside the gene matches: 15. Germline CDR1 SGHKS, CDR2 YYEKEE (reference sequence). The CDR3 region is CASTIDRARSITGELFF. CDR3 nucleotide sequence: TGTGCCAGCACCATCGACAGGGCCCGTAGTATCACCGGGGAGCTGTTTTTT.

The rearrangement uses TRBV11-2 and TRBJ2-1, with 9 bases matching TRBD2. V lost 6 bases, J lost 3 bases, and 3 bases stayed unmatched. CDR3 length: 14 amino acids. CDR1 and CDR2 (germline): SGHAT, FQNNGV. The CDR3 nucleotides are TGTGCCAGCAGGCGTAGCGGGGGCTACAATGAGCAGTTCTTC. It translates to CASRRSGGYNEQFF.

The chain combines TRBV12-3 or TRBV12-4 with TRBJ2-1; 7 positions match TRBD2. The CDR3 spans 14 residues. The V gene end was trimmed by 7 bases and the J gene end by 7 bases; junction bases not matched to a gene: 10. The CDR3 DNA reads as TGTGCCAGCAAGATCGGCGGGAGTAGGAATGAGCAGTTCTTC. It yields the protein CASKIGGSRNEQFF.

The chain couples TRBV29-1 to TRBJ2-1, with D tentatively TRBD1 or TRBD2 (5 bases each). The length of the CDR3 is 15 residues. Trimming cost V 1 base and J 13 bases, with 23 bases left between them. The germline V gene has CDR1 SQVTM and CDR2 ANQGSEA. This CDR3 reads CSVEGGGGPSSPQFF. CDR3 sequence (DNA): TGCAGCGTTGAAGGTGGTGGGGGACCAAGCAGTCCCCAGTTCTTC.

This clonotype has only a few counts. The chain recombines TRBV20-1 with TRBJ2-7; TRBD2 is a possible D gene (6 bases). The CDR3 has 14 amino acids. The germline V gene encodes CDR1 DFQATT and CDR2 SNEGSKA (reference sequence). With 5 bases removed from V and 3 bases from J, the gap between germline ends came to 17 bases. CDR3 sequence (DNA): TGCAGTGCTGGGGTGGGGGGAATGGTCTACGAGCAGTACTTC. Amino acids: CSAGVGGMVYEQYF.

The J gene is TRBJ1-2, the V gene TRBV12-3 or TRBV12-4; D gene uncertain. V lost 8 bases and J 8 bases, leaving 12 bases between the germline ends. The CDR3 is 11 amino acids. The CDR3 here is CASGIGNGYTF. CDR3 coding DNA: TGTGCCAGCGGAATTGGGAACGGCTACACCTTC.

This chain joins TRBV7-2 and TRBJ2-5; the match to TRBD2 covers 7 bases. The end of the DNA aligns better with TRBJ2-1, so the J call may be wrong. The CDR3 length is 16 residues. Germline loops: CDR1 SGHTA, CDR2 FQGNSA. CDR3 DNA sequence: TGTGCCAGCAGCTTAGGGGGCACTAGCGCCACTCGGGAGCAGTTCTTC. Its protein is CASSLGGTSATREQFF.

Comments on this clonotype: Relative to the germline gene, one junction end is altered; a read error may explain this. The CDR3 DNA sequence: TGTGTCAGCAGTTACCCCTACTCGAACACTGAAGCTTTCTTT. This gives the protein CVSSYPYSNTEAFF. This chain joins TRBV6-2 or TRBV6-3 and TRBJ1-1; no clear D gene. CDR3 length: 14 residues. Looked up from germline, CDR1 is MNHEY and CDR2 is SVGEGT.

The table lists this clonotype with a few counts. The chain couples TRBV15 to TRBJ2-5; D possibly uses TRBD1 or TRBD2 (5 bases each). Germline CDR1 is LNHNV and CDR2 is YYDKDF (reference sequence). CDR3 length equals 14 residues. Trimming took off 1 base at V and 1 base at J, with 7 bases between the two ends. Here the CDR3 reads CATSRGGSQETQYF. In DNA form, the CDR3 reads TGTGCCACCAGCAGAGGGGGGTCCCAAGAGACCCAGTACTTC. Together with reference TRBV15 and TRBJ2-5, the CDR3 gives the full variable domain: DAMVIQNPRYQVTQFGKPVTLSCSQTLNHNVMYWYQQKSSQAPKLLFHYYDKDFNNEADTPDNFQSRRPNTSFCFLDIRSPGLGDTAMYLCATSRGGSQETQYFGPGTRLLVL.

CDR3 sequence reads: CASGLGLEEQFF. The DNA for the CDR3 is TGTGCTAGTGGCCTCGGACTAGAGGAGCAGTTCTTC. The gene calls are TRBV12-5 and TRBJ2-1, with 7 bases lining up with TRBD2. Germline V gene lookup returns CDR1 LGHNT and CDR2 FRNRAP. Trimming at V came to 6 bases and at J to 10 bases, leaving 6 bases not matched to a gene. The length of the CDR3 is 12 residues.

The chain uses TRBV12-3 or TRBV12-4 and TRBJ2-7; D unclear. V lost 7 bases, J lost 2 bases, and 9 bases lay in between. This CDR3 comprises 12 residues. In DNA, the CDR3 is TGTGCCAGCACCTCCACAGCCTACGAGCAGTACTTC. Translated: CASTSTAYEQYF.

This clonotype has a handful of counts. As DNA, the CDR3 is TGCAGCGTTGGAAGGACACGTTATGGCTACACCTTC. It encodes CSVGRTRYGYTF. V gene TRBV29-1 combines with J gene TRBJ1-2, with a weak D call TRBD1 (5 bases). Germline values: CDR1 SQVTM, CDR2 ANQGSEA. This CDR3 region has 12 residues. With 4 bases removed from V and 5 bases from J, the gap between germline ends came to 11 bases.

The CDR3 reads CASSVSGMSYEQYF. The CDR3 region has the DNA TGTGCCAGCAGCGTATCAGGGATGTCCTACGAGCAGTACTTC. V gene TRBV7-2 combines with J gene TRBJ2-7; the D gene is possibly TRBD1 (5 bases). The V and J ends lost 5 bases and 1 base respectively, with 12 bases between them. CDR3 length equals 14 residues. Germline CDR1 SGHTA, CDR2 FQGNSA.

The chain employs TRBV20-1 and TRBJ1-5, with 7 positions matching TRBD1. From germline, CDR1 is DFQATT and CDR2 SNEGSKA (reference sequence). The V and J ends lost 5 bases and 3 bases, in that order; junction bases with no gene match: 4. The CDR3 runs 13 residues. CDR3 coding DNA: TGCAGTGCTGACAGGGAGATCAATCAGCCCCAGCATTTT. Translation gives CSADREINQPQHF.

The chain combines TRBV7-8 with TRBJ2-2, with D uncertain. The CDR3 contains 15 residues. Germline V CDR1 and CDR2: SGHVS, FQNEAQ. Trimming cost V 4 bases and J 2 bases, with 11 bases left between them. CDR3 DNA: TGTGCCAGCAGCTCGCCCCGAGGAAACACCGGGGAGCTGTTTTTT. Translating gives CASSSPRGNTGELFF.